This TCR beta chain was captured in a study of radiation and T cells in renal cell carcinoma. Comment on this clone: What it recognizes is unknown.

Trimming removed 3 bases at V and 3 bases at J, with 6 bases between. CDR1 and CDR2 from the germline V gene are SEHNR and FQNEAQ (reference sequence). CDR3 length: 13 amino acids. The time point denotes: blood 2 weeks post-SBRT. The treatment is: 15 Gy SBRT to primary tumor, nephrectomy 4 weeks later. Blood was sampled at baseline, 2 weeks and 4 weeks after SBRT. Study-level results: No pretreatment tumor biopsies were available for baseline clonotypes.

Assay used: immunoSEQ multiplex PCR; TCRdb lists only in-frame clones, some missing. Of 65,000 to 80,000 clones in the sample, 80% to 90% were seen once. The receptor comes from a woman aged 50 to 60 with renal cell carcinoma. Here the sequenced sample was blood, taken from a patient whose treatment included radiotherapy and nephrectomy. The V gene is TRBV7-9, the J gene TRBJ1-5; D unresolved. CDR3 sequence: CASSFFANQPQHF. For the CDR3, the DNA is TGTGCCAGCAGCTTTTTTGCCAATCAGCCCCAGCATTTT.